The TCR beta chain under discussion was sequenced for a study of beta chain features in type 1 diabetes. Study results and caveats: Fewer insertions but more deletions were seen at VDJ junctions in type 1 diabetes patients. The study found moderately but significantly shorter TCRB CDR3s in all four CD4+ subsets of Type 1 diabetes patients.

The V gene end was trimmed by 5 bases and the J gene end by 5 bases; junction bases not matched to a gene: 9. Germline V CDR1 and CDR2: SGHTA, FQGNSA. There are 16 residues in the CDR3. The authors sorted CD4+ naive, central memory, regulatory and stem cell-like memory cells via CD45RO/CCR7/CD25/CD127/CD95/CD27. The sequenced template was cDNA made from the entire isolated RNA. This table comes from immunoSEQ multiplex PCR, and its TCRdb copy is limited to in-frame clones, with some not included. The table records hundreds of thousands of clones, about a tenth of them present only once. Concerning this clone: The target antigen is unknown.

The chain employs TRBV7-2 and TRBJ2-3; 11 positions match TRBD2. This clonotype was sampled from a man aged 25-40 years with type 1 diabetes. Material: central memory CD4+ T cells from blood. The CDR3 DNA reads TGTGCCAGCAGCGCCCATAGCGGGGGGGCCGAAGATACGCAGTATTTT. The encoded protein is CASSAHSGGAEDTQYF.